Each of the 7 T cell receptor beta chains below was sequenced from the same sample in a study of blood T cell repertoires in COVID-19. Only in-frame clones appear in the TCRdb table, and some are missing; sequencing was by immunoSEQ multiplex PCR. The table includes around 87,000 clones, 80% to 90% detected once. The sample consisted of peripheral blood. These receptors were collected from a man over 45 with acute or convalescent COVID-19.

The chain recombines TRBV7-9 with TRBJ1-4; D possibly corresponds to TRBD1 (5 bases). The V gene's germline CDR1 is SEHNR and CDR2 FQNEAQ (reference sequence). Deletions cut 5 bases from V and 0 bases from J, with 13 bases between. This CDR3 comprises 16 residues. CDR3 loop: CASSIKTVATNEKLFF. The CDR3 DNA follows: TGTGCCAGCAGCATAAAGACAGTTGCAACTAATGAAAAACTGTTTTTT.

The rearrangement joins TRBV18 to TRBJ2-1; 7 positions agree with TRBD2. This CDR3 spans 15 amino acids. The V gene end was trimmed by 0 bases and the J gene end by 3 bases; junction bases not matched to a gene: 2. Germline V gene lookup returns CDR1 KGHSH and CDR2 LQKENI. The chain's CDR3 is CASSPPSGDYNEQFF. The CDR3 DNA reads TGTGCCAGCTCACCACCCAGCGGGGACTACAATGAGCAGTTCTTC.

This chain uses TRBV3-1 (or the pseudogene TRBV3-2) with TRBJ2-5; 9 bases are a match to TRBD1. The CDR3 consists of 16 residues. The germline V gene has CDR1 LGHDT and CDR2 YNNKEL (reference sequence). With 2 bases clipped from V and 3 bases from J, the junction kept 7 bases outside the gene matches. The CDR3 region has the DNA TGTGCCAGCAGCCAACCCGGGACAGGGTTAGAAGAGACCCAGTACTTC. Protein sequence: CASSQPGTGLEETQYF.

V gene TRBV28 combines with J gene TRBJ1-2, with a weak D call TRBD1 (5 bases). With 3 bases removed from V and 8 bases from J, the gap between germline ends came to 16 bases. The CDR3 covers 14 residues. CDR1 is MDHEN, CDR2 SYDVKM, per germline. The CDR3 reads CASSFRSSGQGYTF. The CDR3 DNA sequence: TGTGCCAGCAGTTTCCGCAGTTCAGGGCAAGGCTACACCTTC.

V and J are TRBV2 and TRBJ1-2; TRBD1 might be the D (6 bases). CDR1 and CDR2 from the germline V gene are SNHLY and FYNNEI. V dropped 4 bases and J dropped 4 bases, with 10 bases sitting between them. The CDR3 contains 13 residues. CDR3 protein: CASSAGVIYGYTF. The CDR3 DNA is TGTGCCAGCAGTGCAGGGGTGATCTATGGCTACACCTTC.

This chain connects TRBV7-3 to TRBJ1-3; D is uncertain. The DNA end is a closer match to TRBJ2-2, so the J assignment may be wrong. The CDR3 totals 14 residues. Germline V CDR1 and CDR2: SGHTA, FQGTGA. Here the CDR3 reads CASSLGQVTGELFF. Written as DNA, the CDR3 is TGTGCCAGCAGCCTCGGGCAGGTCACCGGGGAGCTGTTTTTT.

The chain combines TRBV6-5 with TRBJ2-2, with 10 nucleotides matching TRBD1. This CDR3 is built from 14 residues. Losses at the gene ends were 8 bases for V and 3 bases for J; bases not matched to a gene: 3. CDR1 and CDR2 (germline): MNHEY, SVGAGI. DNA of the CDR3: TGTGCCAGCCGGACAGGGGGGGACACCGGGGAGCTGTTTTTT. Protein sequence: CASRTGGDTGELFF.